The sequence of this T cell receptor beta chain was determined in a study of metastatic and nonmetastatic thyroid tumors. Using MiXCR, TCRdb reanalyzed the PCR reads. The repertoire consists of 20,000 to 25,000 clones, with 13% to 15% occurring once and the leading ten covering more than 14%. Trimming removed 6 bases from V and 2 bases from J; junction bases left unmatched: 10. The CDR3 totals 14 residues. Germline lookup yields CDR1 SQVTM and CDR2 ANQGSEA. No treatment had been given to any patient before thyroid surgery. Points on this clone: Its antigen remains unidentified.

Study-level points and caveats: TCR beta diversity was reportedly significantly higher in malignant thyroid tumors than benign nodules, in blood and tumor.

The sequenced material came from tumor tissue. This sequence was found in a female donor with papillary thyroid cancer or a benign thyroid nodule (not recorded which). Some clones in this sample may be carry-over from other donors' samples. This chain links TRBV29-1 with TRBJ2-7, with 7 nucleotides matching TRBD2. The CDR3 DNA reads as TGCAGCGTGAGGGGAGGGACTACCACCTACGAGCAGTACTTC. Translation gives CSVRGGTTTYEQYF.